This T cell receptor beta chain was captured by sequencing in a study of blood T cell repertoires in COVID-19. Study-wide context: Donors in the United States, Italy and Spain gave samples during acute or convalescent COVID-19. Sources were T cells, B-cell-depleted T cells, or PBMCs; the material itself was cDNA or gDNA.

Original methodology: Estimates of nucleated cell counts were drawn from the amplification of reference gene primers. Assay used: immunoSEQ multiplex PCR; TCRdb lists only in-frame clones, some missing. Clone size and the V and J calls come from that table; the DNA yielded D and trimming. The data hold more than 45,000 clones, with approximately 87% observed a single time. This clone was detected only a few times. The sample was peripheral blood. This receptor was obtained from a human donor in a cohort sampled during active COVID-19.

DNA for the CDR3: TGTGCTAGTGGGGCTTCCAACTATGGCTACACCTTC. It encodes CASGASNYGYTF. J is TRBJ1-2 and V is TRBV12-5; D is uncertain. Germline-derived CDR1 and CDR2 are LGHNT and FRNRAP. CDR3 size: 12 residues. The V end lost 6 bases, the J end lost 2 bases, and 7 bases lay between the germline ends.